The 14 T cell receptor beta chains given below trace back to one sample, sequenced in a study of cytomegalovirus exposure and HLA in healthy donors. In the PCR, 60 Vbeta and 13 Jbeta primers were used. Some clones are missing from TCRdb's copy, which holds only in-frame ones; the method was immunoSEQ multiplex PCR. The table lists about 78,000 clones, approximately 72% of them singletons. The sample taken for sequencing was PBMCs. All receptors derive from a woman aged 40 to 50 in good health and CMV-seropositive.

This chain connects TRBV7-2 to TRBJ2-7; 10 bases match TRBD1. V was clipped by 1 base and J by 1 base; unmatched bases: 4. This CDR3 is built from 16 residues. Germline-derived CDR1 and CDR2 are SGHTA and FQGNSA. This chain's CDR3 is CASSLVGQGVSYEQYF. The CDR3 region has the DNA TGTGCCAGCAGCTTAGTAGGACAGGGGGTTTCCTACGAGCAGTACTTC.

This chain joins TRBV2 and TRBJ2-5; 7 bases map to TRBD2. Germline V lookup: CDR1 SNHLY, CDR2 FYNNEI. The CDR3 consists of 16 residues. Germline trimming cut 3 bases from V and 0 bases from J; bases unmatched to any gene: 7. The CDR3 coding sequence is TGTGCCAGCAGTGATAAGGGGAGGGTGTACCAAGAGACCCAGTACTTC. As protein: CASSDKGRVYQETQYF.

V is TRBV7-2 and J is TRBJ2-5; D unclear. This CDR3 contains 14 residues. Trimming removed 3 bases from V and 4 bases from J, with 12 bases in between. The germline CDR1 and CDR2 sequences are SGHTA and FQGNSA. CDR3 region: CASSFGQFGETQYF. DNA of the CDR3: TGTGCCAGCAGCTTTGGCCAGTTTGGAGAGACCCAGTACTTC.

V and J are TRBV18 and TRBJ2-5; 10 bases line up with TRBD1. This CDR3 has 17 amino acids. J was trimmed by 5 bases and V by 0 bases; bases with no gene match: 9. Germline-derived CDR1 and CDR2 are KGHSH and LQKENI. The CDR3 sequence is CASSPPGRTGGSETQYF. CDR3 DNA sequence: TGTGCCAGCTCACCACCCGGAAGGACAGGGGGGAGTGAGACCCAGTACTTC.

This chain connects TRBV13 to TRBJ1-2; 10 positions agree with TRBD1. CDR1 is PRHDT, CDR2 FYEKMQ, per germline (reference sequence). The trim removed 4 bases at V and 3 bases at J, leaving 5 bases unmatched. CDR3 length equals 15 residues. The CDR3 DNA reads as TGTGCCAGCAGCTCCGGGACAGGGGCTCACTATGGCTACACCTTC. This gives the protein CASSSGTGAHYGYTF.

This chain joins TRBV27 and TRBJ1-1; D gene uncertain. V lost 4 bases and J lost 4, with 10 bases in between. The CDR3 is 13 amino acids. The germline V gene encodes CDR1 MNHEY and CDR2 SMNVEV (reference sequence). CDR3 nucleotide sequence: TGTGCCAGCAGTTCCCAGGTTGGCACTGAAGCTTTCTTT. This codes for CASSSQVGTEAFF.

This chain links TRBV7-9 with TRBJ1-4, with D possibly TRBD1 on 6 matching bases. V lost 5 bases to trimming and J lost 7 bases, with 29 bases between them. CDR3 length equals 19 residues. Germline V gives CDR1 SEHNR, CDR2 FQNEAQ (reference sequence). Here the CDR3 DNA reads TGTGCCAGCAGCCTACCAAGGACAGCGCCGACCTTCAAGGGTGAAAAACTGTTTTTT. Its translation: CASSLPRTAPTFKGEKLFF. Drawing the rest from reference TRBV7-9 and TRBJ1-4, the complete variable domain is DTGVSQNPRHKITKRGQNVTFRCDPISEHNRLYWYRQTLGQGPEFLTYFQNEAQLEKSRLLSDRFSAERPKGSFSTLEIQRTEQGDSAMYLCASSLPRTAPTFKGEKLFFGSGTQLSVL.

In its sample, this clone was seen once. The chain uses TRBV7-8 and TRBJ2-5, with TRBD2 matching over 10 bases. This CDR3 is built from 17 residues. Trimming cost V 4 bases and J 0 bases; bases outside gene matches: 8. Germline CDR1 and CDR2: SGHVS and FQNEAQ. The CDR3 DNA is TGTGCCAGCAGCTCATACAGCGGGAGGGAGTACCAAGAGACCCAGTACTTC. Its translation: CASSSYSGREYQETQYF.

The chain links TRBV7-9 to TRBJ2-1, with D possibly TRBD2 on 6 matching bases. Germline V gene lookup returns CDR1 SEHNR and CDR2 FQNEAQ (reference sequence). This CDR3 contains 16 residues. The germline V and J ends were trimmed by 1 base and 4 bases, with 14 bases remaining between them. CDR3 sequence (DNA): TGTGCCAGCAGCTTAGAAGGTAGCGGACCGTACAATGAGCAGTTCTTC. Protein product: CASSLEGSGPYNEQFF.

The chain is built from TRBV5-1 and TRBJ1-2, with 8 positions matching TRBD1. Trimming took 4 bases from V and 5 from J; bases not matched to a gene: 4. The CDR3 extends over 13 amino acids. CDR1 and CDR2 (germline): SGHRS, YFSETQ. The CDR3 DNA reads TGCGCCAGCAGCCTCGACAGGGGATATGGCTACACCTTC. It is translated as CASSLDRGYGYTF. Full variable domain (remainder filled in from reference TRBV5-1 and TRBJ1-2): KAGVTQTPRYLIKTRGQQVTLSCSPISGHRSVSWYQQTPGQGLQFLFEYFSETQRNKGNFPGRFSGRQFSNSRSEMNVSTLELGDSALYLCASSLDRGYGYTFGSGTRLTVV.

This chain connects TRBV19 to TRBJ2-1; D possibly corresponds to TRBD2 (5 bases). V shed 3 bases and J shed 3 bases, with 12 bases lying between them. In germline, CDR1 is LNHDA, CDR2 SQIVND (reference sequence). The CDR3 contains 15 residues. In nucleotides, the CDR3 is TGTGCCAGTAGTATCGGGCTAGCAGTCTACAATGAGCAGTTCTTC. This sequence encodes CASSIGLAVYNEQFF.

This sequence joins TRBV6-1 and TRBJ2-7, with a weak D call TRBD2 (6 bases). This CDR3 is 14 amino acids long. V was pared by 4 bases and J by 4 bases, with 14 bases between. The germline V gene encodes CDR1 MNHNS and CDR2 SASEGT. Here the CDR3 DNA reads TGTGCCAGCAGTGTCGGGATTGCGGGATACGAGCAGTACTTC. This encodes CASSVGIAGYEQYF.

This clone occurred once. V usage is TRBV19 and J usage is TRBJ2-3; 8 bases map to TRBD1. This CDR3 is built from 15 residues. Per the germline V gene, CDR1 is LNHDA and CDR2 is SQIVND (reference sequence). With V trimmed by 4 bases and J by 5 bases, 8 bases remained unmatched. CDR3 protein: CASSTQGATRDTQYF. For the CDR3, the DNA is TGTGCCAGTAGTACCCAGGGGGCCACGAGAGATACGCAGTATTTT.

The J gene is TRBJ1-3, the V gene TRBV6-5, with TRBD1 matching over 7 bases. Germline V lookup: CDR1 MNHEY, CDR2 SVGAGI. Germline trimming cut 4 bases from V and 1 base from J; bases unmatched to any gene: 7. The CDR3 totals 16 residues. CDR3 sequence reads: CASSLTGPDSGNTIYF. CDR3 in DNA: TGTGCCAGCAGTTTGACAGGGCCGGATTCTGGAAACACCATATATTTT.